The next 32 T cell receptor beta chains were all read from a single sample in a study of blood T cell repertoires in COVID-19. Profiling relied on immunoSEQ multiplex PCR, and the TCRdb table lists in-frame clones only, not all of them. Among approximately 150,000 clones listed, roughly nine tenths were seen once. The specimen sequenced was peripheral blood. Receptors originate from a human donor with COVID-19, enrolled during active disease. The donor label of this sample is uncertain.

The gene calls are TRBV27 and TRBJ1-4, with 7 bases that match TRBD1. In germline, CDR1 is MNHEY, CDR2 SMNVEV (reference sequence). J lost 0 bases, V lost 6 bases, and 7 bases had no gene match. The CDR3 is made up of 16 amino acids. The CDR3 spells CASSRTGESTNEKLFF. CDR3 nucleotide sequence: TGTGCCAGCAGCCGGACAGGAGAGTCAACTAATGAAAAACTGTTTTTT.

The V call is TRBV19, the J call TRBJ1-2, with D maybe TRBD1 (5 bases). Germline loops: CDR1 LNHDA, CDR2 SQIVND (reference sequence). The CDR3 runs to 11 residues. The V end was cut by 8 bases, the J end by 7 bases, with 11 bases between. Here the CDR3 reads CASGASLGYTF. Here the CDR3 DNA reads TGTGCCAGTGGGGCCTCCCTTGGCTACACCTTC.

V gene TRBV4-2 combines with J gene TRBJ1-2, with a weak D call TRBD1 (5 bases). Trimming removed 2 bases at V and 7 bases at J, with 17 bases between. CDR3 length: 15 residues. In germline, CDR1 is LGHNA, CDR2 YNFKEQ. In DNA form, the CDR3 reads TGTGCCAGCAGCCAACCGGGCCTGGAGGGGACTGGCTACACCTTC. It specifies CASSQPGLEGTGYTF.

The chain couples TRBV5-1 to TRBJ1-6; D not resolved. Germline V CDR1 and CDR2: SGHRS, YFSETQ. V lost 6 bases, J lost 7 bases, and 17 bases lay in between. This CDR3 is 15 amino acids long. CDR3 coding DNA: TGCGCCAGCAAAACGGAGACGGGAGGAAATTCACCCCTCCACTTT. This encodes CASKTETGGNSPLHF.

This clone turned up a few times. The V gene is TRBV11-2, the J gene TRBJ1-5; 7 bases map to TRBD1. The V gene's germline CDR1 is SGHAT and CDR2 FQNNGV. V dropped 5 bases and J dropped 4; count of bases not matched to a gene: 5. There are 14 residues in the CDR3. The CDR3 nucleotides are TGTGCCAGCAGCCCCGGGACAGCTAATCAGCCCCAGCATTTT. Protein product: CASSPGTANQPQHF.

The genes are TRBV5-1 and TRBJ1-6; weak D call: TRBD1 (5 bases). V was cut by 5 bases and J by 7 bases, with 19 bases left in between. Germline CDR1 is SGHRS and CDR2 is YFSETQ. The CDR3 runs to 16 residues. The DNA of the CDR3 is TGCGCCAGCAGTGGGGAGGGGAACACGGAAAATTCACCCCTCCACTTT. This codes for CASSGEGNTENSPLHF.

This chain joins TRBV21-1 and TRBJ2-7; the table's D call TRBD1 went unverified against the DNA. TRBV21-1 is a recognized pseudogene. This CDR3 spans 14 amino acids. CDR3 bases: TGTGCCAGCAGCAGTCGGACAACTTCCTACGAGCAGTACTTC. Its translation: CASSSRTTSYEQYF.

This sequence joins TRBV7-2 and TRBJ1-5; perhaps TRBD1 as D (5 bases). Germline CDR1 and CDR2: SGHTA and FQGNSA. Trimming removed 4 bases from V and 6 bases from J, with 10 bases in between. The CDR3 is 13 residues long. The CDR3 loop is CASSWRRGQPQHF. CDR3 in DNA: TGTGCCAGCAGCTGGAGGAGGGGTCAGCCCCAGCATTTT.

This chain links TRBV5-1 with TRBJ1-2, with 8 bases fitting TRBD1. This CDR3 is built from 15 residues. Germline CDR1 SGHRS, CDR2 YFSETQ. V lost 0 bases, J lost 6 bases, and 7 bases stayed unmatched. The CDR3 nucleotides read TGCGCCAGCAGCTTGGGGACAGGGCGGAGAGATGGCTACACCTTC. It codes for CASSLGTGRRDGYTF.

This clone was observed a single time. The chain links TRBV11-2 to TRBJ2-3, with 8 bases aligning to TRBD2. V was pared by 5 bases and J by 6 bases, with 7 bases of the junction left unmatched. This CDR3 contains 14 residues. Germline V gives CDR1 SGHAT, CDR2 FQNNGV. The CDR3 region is CASSRGGRGDTQYF. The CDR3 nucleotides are TGTGCCAGCAGCCGCGGGGGGCGCGGTGATACGCAGTATTTT.

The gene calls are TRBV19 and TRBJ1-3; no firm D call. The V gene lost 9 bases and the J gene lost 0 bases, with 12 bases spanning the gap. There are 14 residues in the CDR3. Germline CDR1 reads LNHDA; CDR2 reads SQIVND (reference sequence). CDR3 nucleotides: TGTGCCAGCTGCCCGGTCAACTCTGGAAACACCATATATTTT. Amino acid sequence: CASCPVNSGNTIYF.

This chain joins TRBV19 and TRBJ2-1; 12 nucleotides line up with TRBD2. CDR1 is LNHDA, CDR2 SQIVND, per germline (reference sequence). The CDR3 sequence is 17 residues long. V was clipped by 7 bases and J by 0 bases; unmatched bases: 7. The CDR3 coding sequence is TGTGCCAGTACCCGACTAGCGGGGGTAAGCTCCTACAATGAGCAGTTCTTC. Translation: CASTRLAGVSSYNEQFF. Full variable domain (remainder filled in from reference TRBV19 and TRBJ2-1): DGGITQSPKYLFRKEGQNVTLSCEQNLNHDAMYWYRQDPGQGLRLIYYSQIVNDFQKGDIAEGYSVSREKKESFPLTVTSAQKNPTAFYLCASTRLAGVSSYNEQFFGPGTRLTVL.

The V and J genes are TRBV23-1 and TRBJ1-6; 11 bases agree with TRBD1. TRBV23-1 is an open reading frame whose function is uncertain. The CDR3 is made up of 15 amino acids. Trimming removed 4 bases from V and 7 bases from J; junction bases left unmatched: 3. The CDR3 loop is CASSRTGGKNSPLHF. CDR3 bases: TGCGCCAGCAGTCGGACAGGGGGCAAGAATTCACCCCTCCACTTT.

CDR3 nucleotide sequence: TGTGCCAGCAGCTTAGTGGGAGGGACAGGGGGCTCCTTTGGCTACACCTTC. Encoded protein: CASSLVGGTGGSFGYTF. J is TRBJ1-2 and V is TRBV7-8, with 12 bases lining up with TRBD1. Trimming took 1 base from V and 7 from J; bases not matched to a gene: 10. This CDR3 is 17 amino acids long. Per germline, CDR1 SGHVS and CDR2 FQNEAQ.

As DNA, the CDR3 is TGCGCCAGCAGCTTTGGTCAGCGGGAGTTCGATGAGCAGTTCTTC. As protein: CASSFGQREFDEQFF. The gene calls are TRBV5-1 and TRBJ2-1; 8 bases fit TRBD2. V lost 2 bases to trimming and J lost 8 bases; unmatched junction nucleotides: 9. Germline V gives CDR1 SGHRS, CDR2 YFSETQ. This CDR3 is 15 amino acids long.

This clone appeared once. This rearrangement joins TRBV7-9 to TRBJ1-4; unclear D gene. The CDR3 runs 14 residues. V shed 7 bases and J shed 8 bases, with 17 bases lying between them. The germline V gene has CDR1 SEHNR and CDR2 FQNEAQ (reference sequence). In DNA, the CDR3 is TGTGCCAGCACCCCAGCGGGGTTTCCCGAAAAACTGTTTTTT. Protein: CASTPAGFPEKLFF.

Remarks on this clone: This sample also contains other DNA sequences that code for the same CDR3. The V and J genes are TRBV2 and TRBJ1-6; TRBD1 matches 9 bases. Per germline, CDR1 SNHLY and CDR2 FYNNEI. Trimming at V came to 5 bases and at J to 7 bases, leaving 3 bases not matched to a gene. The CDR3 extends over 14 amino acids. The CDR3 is CASSRDRDNSPLHF. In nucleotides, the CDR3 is TGTGCCAGCAGTCGGGACAGGGACAATTCACCCCTCCACTTT.

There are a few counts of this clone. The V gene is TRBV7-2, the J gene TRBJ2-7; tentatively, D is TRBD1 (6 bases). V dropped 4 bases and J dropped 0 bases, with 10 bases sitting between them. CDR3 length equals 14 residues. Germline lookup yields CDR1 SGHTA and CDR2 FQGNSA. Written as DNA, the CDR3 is TGTGCCAGCAGCTCGCCGGACAGCTCCTACGAGCAGTACTTC. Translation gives CASSSPDSSYEQYF.

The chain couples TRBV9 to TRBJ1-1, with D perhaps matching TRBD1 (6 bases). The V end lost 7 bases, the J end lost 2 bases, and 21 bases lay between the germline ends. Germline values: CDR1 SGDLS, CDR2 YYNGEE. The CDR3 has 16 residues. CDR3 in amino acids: CASPGSGGHPNTEAFF. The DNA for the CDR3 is TGTGCCAGCCCAGGGTCGGGGGGGCACCCTAACACTGAAGCTTTCTTT. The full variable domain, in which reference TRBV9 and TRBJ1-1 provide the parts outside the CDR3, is DSGVTQTPKHLITATGQRVTLRCSPRSGDLSVYWYQQSLDQGLQFLIQYYNGEERAKGNILERFSAQQFPDLHSELNLSSLELGDSALYFCASPGSGGHPNTEAFFGQGTRLTVV.

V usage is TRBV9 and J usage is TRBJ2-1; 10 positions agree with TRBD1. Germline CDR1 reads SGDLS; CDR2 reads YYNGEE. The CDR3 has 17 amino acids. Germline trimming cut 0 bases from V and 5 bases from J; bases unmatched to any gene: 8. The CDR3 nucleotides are TGTGCCAGCAGCGTAGCTTTCCCCGGGACAGGGGACAATGAGCAGTTCTTC. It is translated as CASSVAFPGTGDNEQFF.

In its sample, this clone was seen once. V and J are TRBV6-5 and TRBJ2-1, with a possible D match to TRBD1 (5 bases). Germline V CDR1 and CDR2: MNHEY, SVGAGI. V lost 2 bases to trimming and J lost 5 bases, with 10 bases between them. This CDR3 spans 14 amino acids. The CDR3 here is CASSYSDRHNEQFF. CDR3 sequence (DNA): TGTGCCAGCAGTTACAGTGACAGACACAATGAGCAGTTCTTC.

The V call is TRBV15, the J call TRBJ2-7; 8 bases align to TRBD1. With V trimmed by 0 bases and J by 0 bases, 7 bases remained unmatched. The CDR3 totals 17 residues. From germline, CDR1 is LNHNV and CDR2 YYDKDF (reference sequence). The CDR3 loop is CATSRDLQGAFSYEQYF. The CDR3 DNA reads TGTGCCACCAGCAGAGATCTTCAGGGGGCCTTCTCCTACGAGCAGTACTTC.

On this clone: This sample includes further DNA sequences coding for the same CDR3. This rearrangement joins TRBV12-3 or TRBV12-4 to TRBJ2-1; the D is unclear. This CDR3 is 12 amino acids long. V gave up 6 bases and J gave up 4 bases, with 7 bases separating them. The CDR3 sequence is CASSPLYNEQFF. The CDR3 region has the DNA TGTGCCAGCAGCCCCCTATACAATGAGCAGTTCTTC.

The CDR3 DNA reads as TGTGCCAGCTCACAGACAGAGAACTATGGCTACACCTTC. Amino acid sequence: CASSQTENYGYTF. The V and J genes are TRBV18 and TRBJ1-2; tentatively, D is TRBD1 (5 bases). Trimming cost V 4 bases and J 2 bases, with 8 bases left between them. Germline V gene sequence: CDR1 KGHSH, CDR2 LQKENI. This CDR3 spans 13 amino acids.

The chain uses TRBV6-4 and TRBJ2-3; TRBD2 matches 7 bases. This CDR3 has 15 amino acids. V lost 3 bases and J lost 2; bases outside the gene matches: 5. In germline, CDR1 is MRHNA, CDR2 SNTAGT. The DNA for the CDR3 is TGTGCCAGCAGTGAGGTGCGGGGGTCCACAGATACGCAGTATTTT. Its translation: CASSEVRGSTDTQYF.

The CDR3 loop is CASSPPSVSYNEQFF. The CDR3 DNA sequence: TGTGCCAGCTCACCACCGTCAGTCTCCTACAATGAGCAGTTCTTC. The rearrangement links TRBV18 to TRBJ2-1; D uncertain. The CDR3 sequence is 15 residues long. Trimming cost V 0 bases and J 0 bases, with 6 bases left between them. CDR1 and CDR2 (germline): KGHSH, LQKENI. The variable domain in full, completed from reference TRBV18 and TRBJ2-1, reads NAGVMQNPRHLVRRRGQEARLRCSPMKGHSHVYWYRQLPEEGLKFMVYLQKENIIDESGMPKERFSAEFPKEGPSILRIQQVVRGDSAAYFCASSPPSVSYNEQFFGPGTRLTVL.

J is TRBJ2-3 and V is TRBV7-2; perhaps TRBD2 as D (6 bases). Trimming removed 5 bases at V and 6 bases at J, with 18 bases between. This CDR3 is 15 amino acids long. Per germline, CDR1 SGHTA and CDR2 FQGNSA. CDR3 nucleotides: TGTGCCAGCAGCACCGGGACTCTTCTTGGGGATACGCAGTATTTT. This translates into CASSTGTLLGDTQYF.

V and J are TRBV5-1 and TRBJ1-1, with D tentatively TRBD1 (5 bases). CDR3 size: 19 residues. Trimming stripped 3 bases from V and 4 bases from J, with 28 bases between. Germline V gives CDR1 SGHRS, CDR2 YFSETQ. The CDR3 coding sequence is TGCGCCAGCAGCTCACCTAAGGGGCAGGGATTTGGTACGGCCACTGAAGCTTTCTTT. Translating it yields CASSSPKGQGFGTATEAFF.

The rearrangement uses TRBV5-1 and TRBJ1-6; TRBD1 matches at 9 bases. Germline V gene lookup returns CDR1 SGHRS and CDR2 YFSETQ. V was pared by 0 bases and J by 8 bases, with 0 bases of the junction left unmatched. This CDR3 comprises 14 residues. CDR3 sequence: CASSLGTGDSPLHF. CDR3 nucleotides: TGCGCCAGCAGCTTGGGGACAGGGGATTCACCCCTCCACTTT.

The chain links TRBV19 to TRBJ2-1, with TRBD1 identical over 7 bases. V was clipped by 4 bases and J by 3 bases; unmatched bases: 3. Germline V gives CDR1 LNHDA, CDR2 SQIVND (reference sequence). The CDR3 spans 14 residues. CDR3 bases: TGTGCCAGTAGTAAATCAGGGGGCTACAATGAGCAGTTCTTC. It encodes CASSKSGGYNEQFF.

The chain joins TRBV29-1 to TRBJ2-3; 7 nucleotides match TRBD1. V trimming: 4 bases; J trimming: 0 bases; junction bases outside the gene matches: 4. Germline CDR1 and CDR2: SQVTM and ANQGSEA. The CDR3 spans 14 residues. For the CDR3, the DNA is TGCAGCGTTGGACAGGGCTCGAGCACAGATACGCAGTATTTT. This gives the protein CSVGQGSSTDTQYF.

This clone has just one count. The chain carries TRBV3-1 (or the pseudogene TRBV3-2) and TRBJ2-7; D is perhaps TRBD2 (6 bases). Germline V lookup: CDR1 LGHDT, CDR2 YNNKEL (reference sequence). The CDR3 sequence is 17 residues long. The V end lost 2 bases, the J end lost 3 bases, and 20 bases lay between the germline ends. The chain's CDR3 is CASSQQSGLGGIYEQYF. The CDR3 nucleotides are TGTGCCAGCAGCCAACAGTCCGGCCTGGGGGGTATCTACGAGCAGTACTTC.